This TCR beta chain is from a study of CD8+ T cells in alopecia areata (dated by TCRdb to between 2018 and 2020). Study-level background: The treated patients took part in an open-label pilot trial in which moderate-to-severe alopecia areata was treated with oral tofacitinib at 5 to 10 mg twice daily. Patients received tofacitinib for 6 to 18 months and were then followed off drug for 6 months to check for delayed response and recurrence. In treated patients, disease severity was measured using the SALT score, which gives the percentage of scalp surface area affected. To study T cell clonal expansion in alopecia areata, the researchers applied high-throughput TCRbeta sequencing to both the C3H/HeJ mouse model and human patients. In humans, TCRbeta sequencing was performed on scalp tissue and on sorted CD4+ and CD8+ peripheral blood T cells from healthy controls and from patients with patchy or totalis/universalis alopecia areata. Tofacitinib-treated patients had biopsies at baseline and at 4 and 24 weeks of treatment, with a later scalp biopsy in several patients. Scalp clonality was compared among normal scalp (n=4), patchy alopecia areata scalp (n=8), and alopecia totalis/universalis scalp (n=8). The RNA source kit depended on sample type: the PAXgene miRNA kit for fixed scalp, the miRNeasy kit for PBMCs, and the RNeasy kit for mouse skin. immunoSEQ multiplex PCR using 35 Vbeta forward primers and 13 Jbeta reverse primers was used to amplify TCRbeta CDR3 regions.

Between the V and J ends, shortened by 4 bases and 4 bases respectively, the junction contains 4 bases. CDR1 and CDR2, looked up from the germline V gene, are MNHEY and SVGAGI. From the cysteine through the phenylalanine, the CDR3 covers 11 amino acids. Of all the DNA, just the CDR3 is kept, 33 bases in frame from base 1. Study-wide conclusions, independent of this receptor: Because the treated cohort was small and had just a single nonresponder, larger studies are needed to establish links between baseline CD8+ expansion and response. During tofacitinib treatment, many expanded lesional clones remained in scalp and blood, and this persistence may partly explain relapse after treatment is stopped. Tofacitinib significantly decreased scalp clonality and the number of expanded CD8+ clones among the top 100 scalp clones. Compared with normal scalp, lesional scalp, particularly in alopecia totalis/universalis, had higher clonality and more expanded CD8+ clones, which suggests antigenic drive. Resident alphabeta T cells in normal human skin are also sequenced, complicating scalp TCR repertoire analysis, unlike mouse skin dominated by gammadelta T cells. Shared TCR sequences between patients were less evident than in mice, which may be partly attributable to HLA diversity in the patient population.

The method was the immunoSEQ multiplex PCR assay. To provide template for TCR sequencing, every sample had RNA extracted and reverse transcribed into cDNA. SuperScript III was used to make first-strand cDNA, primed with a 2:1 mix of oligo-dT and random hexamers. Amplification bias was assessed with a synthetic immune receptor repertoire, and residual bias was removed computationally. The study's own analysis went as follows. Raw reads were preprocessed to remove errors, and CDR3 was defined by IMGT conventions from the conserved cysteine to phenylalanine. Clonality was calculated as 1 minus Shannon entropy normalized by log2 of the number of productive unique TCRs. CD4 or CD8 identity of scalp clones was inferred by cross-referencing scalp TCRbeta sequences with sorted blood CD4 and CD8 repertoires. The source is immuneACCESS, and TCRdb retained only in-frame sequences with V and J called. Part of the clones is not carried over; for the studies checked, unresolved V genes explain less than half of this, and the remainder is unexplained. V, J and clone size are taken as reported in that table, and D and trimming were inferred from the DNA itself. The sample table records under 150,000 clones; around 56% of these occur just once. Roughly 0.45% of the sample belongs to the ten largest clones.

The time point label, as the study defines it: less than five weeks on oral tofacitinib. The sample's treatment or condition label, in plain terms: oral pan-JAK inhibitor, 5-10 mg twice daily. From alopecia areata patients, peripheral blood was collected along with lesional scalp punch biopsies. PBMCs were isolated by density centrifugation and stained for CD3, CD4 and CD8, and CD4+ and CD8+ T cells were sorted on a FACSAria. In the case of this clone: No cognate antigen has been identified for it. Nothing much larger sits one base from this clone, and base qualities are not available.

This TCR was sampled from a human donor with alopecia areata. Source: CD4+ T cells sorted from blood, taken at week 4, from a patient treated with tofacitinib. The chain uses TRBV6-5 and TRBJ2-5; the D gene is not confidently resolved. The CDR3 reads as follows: CASSWAETQYF. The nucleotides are TGTGCCAGCAGTTGGGCAGAGACCCAGTACTTC.